Listed below are T cell receptor beta chains from one sample, sequenced in a study of regulatory T cells in long-lasting Graves disease. TCRdb reprocessed the multiplex PCR reads via MiXCR and lists one record per CDR3 protein. The sample yields hundreds of thousands of distinct CDR3 sequences, roughly 16% seen once. These data were also reused for a study on T cells in Graves' hyperthyroidism and ophthalmopathy.

The material was peripheral blood mononuclear cells (PBMCs), obtained at new diagnosis, from a patient treated with antithyroid drugs. The receptors shown here come from a woman in her twenties or thirties with Graves disease. CDR3s include the opening cysteine and the closing phenylalanine or tryptophan. The D gene is left open where the match is weak. Some rows have no size entry. The others give once, few or many, or a class for an expanded clone.

>few|15|NA|TRBV9|TRBJ2-7
TGTGCCAGCAGCGTAGAGGGGAATGAGTTATACGAGCAGTACTTC
CASSVEGNELYEQYF
>NA|15|NA|TRBV9|TRBJ2-1
TGTGCCAGCAGCGACGGGACCTACTCCTACAATGAGCAGTTCTTC
CASSDGTYSYNEQFF
>few|12|NA|TRBV29-1|TRBJ1-2
TGCAGCGTTGCCGACCAGCTAGGGGGCTACACCTTC
CSVADQLGGYTF
>NA|15|NA|TRBV5-1|TRBJ2-1
TGCGCCAGCAGTCGGAGCGTCGCATCCTACAATGAGCAGTTCTTC
CASSRSVASYNEQFF
>many|12|NA|TRBV29-1|TRBJ1-1
TGCAGCGGAGAACAGGCGAACACTGAAGCTTTCTTT
CSGEQANTEAFF
>many|13|NA|TRBV7-2|TRBJ1-1
TGTGCCAGCAGCCGCAGGATGAACACTGAAGCTTTCTTT
CASSRRMNTEAFF
>many|15|NA|TRBV5-6|TRBJ2-3
TGTGCCAGCAGCTTCGGGGGAGTTGGAGCAGATACGCAGTATTTT
CASSFGGVGADTQYF
>NA|14|NA|TRBV7-3|TRBJ2-1
TGTGCCAGCAGCGAAGGATCTACTAGTCTCGAGCAGTTCTTC
CASSEGSTSLEQFF
>NA|14|TRBD2|TRBV28|TRBJ2-7
TGTGCCACCTGTAGCGGGAGAAGTTACTGCGAGCAGTACTTC
CATCSGRSYCEQYF
>many|12|NA|TRBV12-3/TRBV12-4|TRBJ1-3
TGTGCCAGCAGTTTAGTTCCGAACACCATATATTTT
CASSLVPNTIYF
>NA|14|NA|TRBV9|TRBJ1-2
TGTGCCAGCAGCGTCACAGACGGGAGTGGGGGCTACACCTTC
CASSVTDGSGGYTF
>NA|15|TRBD1|TRBV3-1|TRBJ2-1
TGTGCCAGCAGCCTGCCCGGGACAGGGAACAATGAGCAGTTCTTC
CASSLPGTGNNEQFF
>many|16|NA|TRBV6-5|TRBJ1-5
TGTGCCAGCAGTTACCCGCTCGCACTGAGCAATCAGCCCCAGCATTTT
CASSYPLALSNQPQHF
>many|15|NA|TRBV2|TRBJ1-5
TGTGCCAGCAGTGATAACCCTTGGGGCAGTCAGCCCCAGCATTTT
CASSDNPWGSQPQHF
>few|13|NA|TRBV18|TRBJ2-1
TGTGCCAGCTCACCTGAAAGTTACAATGAGCAGTTCTTC
CASSPESYNEQFF
>many|13|NA|TRBV3-1|TRBJ1-1
TGTGCCAGCAGTGCAGGGGTTTACCCTGAAGCTTTCTTT
CASSAGVYPEAFF
>many|15|TRBD1|TRBV7-3|TRBJ1-2
TGTGCCAGCAGCGCCTTTCCGGGACAGGGTGATGGCTACACCTTC
CASSAFPGQGDGYTF
>many|14|TRBD2|TRBV29-1|TRBJ2-1
TGCAGCGTTGCGCGAACTAGCGGCTACAATGAGCAGTTCTTC
CSVARTSGYNEQFF
>many|15|TRBD2|TRBV27|TRBJ2-7
TGTGCCAGCAGTGGGACTAGCGGGAGGGTCCACGAGCAGTACTTC
CASSGTSGRVHEQYF
>NA|15|TRBD2|TRBV4-2|TRBJ2-7
TGTGCCAGCAGCCAAGCTAGCGGGAGCTACCACGAGCAGTACTTC
CASSQASGSYHEQYF
>few|14|TRBD2|TRBV29-1|TRBJ2-7
TGCAGCGTAGCCGGGACTAGCGGGGCCTACGAGCAGTACTTC
CSVAGTSGAYEQYF
>many|16|NA|TRBV11-1|TRBJ2-1
TGTGCCAGCAGCTTAGGAGCGAGCGGGCTCACCAATGAGCAGTTCTTC
CASSLGASGLTNEQFF
>many|16|NA|TRBV11-2|TRBJ2-1
TGTGCCAGCAGCTTAGAATCCCGACGGATTAACAATGAGCAGTTCTTC
CASSLESRRINNEQFF
>many|13|NA|TRBV28|TRBJ2-5
TGTGCCAGCAGTAATTTCGATTTGGAAACCCAGTACTTC
CASSNFDLETQYF
>few|16|TRBD1|TRBV6-1|TRBJ2-3
TGTGCCACAAGGAGGGGGACAGGGACTAGCACAGATACGCAGTATTTT
CATRRGTGTSTDTQYF
>NA|16|TRBD1|TRBV5-6|TRBJ1-2
TGTGCCAGCAGTGCCGGGACAGGGCGTAAAGACTATGGCTACACCTTC
CASSAGTGRKDYGYTF
>NA|16|NA|TRBV28|TRBJ2-7
TGTGCCAGCAGTTTTTCTCTTCAATATCTCTCCTACGAGCAGTACTTC
CASSFSLQYLSYEQYF
>NA|16|TRBD1|TRBV27|TRBJ2-7
TGTGCCAGCAGTTTATTTGGGACAGGGTCAGCCTACGAGCAGTACTTC
CASSLFGTGSAYEQYF
>many|12|NA|TRBV2|TRBJ2-1
TGTGCCAGCAGTGATTACGCCAATGAGCAGTTCTTC
CASSDYANEQFF
>once|14|NA|TRBV25-1|TRBJ2-5
TGTGCCAGCAGTGAATTTTGGGGTCAGGAGACCCAGTACTTC
CASSEFWGQETQYF
>NA|14|NA|TRBV20-1|TRBJ1-1
TGCAGTGCTACAACAGGGATTGGGGGCACTGAAGCTTTCTTT
CSATTGIGGTEAFF
>many|13|NA|TRBV18|TRBJ1-1
TGTGCCAGCAGCTCGGGACAGAACACTGAAGCTTTCTTT
CASSSGQNTEAFF
>many|14|NA|TRBV6-1|TRBJ1-6
TGTGCCAGCTCACCGGGACACAATAATTCACCCCTCCACTTT
CASSPGHNNSPLHF
>NA|16|NA|TRBV7-9|TRBJ2-7
TGTGCCAGCAGTCAACCCGGCGCAGGGTTTAGTTACGAGCAGTACTTC
CASSQPGAGFSYEQYF
>NA|15|NA|TRBV9|TRBJ2-7
TGTGCCAGCAGCGTAGCGCCTTCGATATCCTACGAGCAGTACTTC
CASSVAPSISYEQYF
>few|13|NA|TRBV20-1|TRBJ1-6
TGCAGTGCCCACTTCGACAGAAATTCACCCCTCCACTTT
CSAHFDRNSPLHF
>NA|15|TRBD1|TRBV28|TRBJ2-7
TGTGCCAGCAGGGGAACGGCAGGGGGCTGGAACGAGCAGTACTTC
CASRGTAGGWNEQYF
>many|17|TRBD2|TRBV2|TRBJ2-5
TGTGCCAGCAGTGAAGGAGCTCCCGGGACTAGCCGGGAGACCCAGTACTTC
CASSEGAPGTSRETQYF
>once|15|NA|TRBV4-2|TRBJ2-1
TGTGCCAGCAGCCCCCTAAAGACATCCTACAATGAGCAGTTCTTC
CASSPLKTSYNEQFF
>NA|13|NA|TRBV7-9|TRBJ2-7
TGTGCCAGCAGCGTCAGGAATGCCTACGAGCAGTACTTC
CASSVRNAYEQYF
>NA|12|NA|TRBV12-3/TRBV12-4|TRBJ1-4
TGTGCCAGCAGTCCCCAAGACCCGGTACTGTTTTTT
CASSPQDPVLFF